This T cell receptor beta chain was identified during a study of blood T cells in healthy people across ages. The ends lost 7 bases at V and 5 bases at J; junction bases unmatched: 7. CDR1 and CDR2 from the germline V gene are MNHNY and SVGAGI (reference sequence). The CDR3 runs 14 residues. The use of a sample-barcoded 5' primer and a J-beta primer mix characterized a second PCR of about 7 to 12 cycles. Tagging of each cDNA molecule was performed by a template-switch adaptor with 12 random nucleotides. TCRdb itself ran the 5' RACE reads through MiXCR, one entry per CDR3 protein. The data contain 790,000 or so distinct CDR3 sequences, roughly three fifths of them singletons.

The chain couples TRBV6-6 to TRBJ2-1, with TRBD2 matching over 8 bases. The TCR originated in a man aged 35 to 55 in good health. Specimen: blood. The CDR3 DNA reads as TGTGCCAGCATGAGCGGGGGTCTGGACAATGAGCAGTTCTTC. This gives the protein CASMSGGLDNEQFF.